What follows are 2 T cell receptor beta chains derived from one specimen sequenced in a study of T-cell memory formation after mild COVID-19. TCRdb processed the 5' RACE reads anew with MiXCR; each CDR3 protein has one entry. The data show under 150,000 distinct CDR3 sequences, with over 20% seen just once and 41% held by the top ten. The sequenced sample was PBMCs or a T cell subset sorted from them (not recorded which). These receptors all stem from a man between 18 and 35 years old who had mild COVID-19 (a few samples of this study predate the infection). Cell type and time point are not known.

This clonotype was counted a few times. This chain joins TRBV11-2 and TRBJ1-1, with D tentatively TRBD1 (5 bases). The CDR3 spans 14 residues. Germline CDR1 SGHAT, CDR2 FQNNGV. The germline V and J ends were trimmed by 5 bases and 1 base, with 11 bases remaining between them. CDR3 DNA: TGTGCCAGCAGCCCCAGCGGGGGGAACACTGAAGCTTTCTTT. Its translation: CASSPSGGNTEAFF. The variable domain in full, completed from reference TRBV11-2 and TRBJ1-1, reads EAGVAQSPRYKIIEKRQSVAFWCNPISGHATLYWYQQILGQGPKLLIQFQNNGVVDDSQLPKDRFSAERLKGVDSTLKIQPAKLEDSAVYLCASSPSGGNTEAFFGQGTRLTVV.

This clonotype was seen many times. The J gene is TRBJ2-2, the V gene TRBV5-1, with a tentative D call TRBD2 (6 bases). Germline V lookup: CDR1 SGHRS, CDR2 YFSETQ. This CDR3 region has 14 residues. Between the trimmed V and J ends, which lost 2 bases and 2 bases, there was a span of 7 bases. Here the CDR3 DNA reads TGCGCCAGCAGCTTAGGGACTAACACCGGGGAGCTGTTTTTT. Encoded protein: CASSLGTNTGELFF.